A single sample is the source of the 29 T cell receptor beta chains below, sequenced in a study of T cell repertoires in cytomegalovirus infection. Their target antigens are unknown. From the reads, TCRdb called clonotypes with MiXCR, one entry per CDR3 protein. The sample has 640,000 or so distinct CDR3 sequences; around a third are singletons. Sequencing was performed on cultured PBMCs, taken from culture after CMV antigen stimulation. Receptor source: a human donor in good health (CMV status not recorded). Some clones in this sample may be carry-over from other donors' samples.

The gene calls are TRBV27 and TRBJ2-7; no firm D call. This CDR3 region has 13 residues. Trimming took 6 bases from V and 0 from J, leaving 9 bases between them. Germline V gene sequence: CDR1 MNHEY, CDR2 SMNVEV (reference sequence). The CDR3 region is CASSGLTSYEQYF. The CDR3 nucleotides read TGTGCCAGCAGCGGTCTGACCTCCTACGAGCAGTACTTC.

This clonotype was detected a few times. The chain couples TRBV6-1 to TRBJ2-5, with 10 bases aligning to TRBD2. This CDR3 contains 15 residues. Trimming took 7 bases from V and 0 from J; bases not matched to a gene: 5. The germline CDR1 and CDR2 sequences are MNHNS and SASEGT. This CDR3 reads CASTRTSGYQETQYF. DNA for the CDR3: TGTGCCAGCACTCGGACTAGCGGATACCAAGAGACCCAGTACTTC.

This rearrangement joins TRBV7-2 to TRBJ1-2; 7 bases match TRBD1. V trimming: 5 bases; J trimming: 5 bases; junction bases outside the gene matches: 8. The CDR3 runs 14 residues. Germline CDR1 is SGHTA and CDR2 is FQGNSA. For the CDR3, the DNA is TGTGCCAGCAGCACCGCAGGGGGAATGTATGGCTACACCTTC. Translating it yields CASSTAGGMYGYTF.

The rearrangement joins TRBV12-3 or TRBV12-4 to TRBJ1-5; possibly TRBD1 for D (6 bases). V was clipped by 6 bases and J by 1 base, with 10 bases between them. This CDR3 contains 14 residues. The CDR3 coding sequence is TGTGCCAGCAGCCAGGGGATGAGCAATCAGCCCCAGCATTTT. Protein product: CASSQGMSNQPQHF.

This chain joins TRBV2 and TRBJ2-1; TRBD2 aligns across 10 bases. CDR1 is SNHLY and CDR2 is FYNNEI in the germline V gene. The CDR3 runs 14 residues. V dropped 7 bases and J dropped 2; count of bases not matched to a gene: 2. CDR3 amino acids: CASKGLAAYNEQFF. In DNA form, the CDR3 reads TGTGCCAGCAAAGGACTAGCGGCCTACAATGAGCAGTTCTTC.

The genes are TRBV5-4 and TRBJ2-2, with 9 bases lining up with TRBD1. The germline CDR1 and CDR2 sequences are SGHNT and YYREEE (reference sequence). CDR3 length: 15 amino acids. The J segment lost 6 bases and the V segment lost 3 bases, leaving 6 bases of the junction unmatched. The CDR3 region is CASSWGYRGPGELFF. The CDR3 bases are TGTGCCAGCAGCTGGGGCTACAGGGGGCCCGGGGAGCTGTTTTTT.

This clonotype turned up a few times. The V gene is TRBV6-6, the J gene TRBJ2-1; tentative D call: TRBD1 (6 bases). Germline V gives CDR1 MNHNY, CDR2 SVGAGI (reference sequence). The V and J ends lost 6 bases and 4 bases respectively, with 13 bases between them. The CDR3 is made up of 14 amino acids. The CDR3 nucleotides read TGTGCCAGCAGAGCAGGACAGCATTACAATGAGCAGTTCTTC. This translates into CASRAGQHYNEQFF.

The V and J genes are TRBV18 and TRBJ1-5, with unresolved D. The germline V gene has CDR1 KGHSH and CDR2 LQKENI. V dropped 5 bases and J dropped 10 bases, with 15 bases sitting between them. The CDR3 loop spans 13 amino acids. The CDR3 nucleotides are TGTGCCAGCTCATCCCGCAATGGTCCACCCCAGCATTTT. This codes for CASSSRNGPPQHF. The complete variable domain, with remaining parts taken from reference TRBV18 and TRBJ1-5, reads NAGVMQNPRHLVRRRGQEARLRCSPMKGHSHVYWYRQLPEEGLKFMVYLQKENIIDESGMPKERFSAEFPKEGPSILRIQQVVRGDSAAYFCASSSRNGPPQHFGDGTRLSIL.

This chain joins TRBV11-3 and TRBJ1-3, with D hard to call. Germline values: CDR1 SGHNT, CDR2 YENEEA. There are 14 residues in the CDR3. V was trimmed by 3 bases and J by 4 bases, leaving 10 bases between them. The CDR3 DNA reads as TGTGCCAGCAGCTTGAGGGCAGCAGGAAACACCATATATTTT. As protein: CASSLRAAGNTIYF.

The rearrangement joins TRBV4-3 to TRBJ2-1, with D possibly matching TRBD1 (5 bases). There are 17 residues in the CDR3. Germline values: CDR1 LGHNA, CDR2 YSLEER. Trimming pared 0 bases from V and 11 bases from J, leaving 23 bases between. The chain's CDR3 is CASSQDVHRGQSVKQFF. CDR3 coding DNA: TGCGCCAGCAGCCAAGATGTTCATAGGGGCCAGTCGGTAAAGCAGTTCTTC.

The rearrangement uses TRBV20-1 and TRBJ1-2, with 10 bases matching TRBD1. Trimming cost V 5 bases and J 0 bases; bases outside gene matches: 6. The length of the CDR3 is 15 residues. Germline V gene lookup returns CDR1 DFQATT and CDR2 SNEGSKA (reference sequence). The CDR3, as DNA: TGCAGTGCTTTCCGGGACAGGGGTGCTAACTATGGCTACACCTTC. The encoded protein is CSAFRDRGANYGYTF.

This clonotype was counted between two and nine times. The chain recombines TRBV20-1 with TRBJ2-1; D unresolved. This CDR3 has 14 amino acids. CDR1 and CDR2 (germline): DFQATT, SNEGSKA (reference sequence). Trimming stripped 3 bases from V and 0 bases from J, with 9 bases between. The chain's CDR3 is CSASGRDSYNEQFF. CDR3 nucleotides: TGCAGTGCTAGTGGTCGAGACTCCTACAATGAGCAGTTCTTC.

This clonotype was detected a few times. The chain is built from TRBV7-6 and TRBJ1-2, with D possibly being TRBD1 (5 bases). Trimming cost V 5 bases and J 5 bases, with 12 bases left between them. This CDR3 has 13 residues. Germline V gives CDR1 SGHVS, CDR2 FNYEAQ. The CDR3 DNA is TGTGCCAGCAGCGAGCGGGGACTATATGGCTACACCTTC. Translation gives CASSERGLYGYTF.

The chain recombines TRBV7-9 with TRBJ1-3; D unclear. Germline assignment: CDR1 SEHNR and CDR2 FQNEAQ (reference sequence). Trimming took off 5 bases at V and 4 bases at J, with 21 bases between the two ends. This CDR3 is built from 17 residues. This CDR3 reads CASSPGYEGSSGNTIYF. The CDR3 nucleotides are TGTGCCAGCAGCCCAGGATACGAGGGTTCGTCCGGAAACACCATATATTTT.

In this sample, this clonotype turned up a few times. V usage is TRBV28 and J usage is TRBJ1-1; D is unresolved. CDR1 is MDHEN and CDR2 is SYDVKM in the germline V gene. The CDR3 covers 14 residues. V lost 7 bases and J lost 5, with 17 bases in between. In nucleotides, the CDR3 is TGTGCCAGCAACCTGAGGCCCGGAGGGACTGAAGCTTTCTTT. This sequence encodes CASNLRPGGTEAFF.

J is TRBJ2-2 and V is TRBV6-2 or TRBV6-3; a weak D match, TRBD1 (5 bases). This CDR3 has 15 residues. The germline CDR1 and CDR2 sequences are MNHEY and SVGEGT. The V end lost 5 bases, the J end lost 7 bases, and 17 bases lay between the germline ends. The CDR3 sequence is CASSRVPGMGGELFF. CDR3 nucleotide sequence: TGTGCCAGCAGTAGGGTCCCAGGGATGGGCGGGGAGCTGTTTTTT.

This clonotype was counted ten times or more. The CDR3, as DNA: TGTGCCAGCAGAGTGCGGAGCGAACCCTACAATGAGCAGTTCTTC. This sequence encodes CASRVRSEPYNEQFF. The chain uses TRBV7-2 and TRBJ2-1, with D hard to call. Germline CDR1 and CDR2: SGHTA and FQGNSA. This CDR3 has 15 residues. V lost 6 bases, J lost 2 bases, and 14 bases lay in between.

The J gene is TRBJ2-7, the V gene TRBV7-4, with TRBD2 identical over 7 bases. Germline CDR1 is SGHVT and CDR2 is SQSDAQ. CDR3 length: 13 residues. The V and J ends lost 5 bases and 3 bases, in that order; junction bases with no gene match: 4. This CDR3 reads CASSQGDYYEQYF. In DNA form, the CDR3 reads TGTGCCAGCAGCCAAGGGGACTACTACGAGCAGTACTTC.

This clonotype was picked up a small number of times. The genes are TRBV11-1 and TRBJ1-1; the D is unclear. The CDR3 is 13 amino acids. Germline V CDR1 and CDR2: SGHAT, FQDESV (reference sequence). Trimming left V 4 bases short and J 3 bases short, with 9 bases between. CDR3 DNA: TGTGCCAGCAGCTACAAACTGGACACTGAAGCTTTCTTT. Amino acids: CASSYKLDTEAFF.

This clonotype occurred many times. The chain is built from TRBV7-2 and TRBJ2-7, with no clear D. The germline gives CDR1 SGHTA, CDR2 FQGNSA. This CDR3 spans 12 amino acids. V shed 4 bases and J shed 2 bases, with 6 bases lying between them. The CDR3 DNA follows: TGTGCCAGCAGCTCTAGGGCCTACGAGCAGTACTTC. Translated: CASSSRAYEQYF.

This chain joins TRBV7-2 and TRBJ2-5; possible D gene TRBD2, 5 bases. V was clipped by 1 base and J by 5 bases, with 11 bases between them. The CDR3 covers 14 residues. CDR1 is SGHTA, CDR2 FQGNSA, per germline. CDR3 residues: CASSLGRGGETQYF. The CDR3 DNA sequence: TGTGCCAGCAGCTTAGGAAGAGGAGGCGAGACCCAGTACTTC.

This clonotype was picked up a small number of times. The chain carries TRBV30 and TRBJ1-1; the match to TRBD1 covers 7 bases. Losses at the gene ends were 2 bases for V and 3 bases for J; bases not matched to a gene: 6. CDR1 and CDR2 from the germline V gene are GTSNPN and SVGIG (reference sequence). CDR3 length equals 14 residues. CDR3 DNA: TGTGCCTGGAGTACAGGGGCCATGGACACTGAAGCTTTCTTT. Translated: CAWSTGAMDTEAFF.

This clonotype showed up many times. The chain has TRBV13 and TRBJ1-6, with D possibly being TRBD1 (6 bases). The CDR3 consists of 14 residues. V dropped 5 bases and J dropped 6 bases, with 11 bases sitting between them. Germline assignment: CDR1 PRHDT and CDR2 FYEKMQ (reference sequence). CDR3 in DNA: TGTGCCAGCAGCACCGGACAGCTTAATTCACCCCTCCACTTT. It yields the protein CASSTGQLNSPLHF. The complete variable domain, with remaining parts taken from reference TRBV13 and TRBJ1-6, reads AAGVIQSPRHLIKEKRETATLKCYPIPRHDTVYWYQQGPGQDPQFLISFYEKMQSDKGSIPDRFSAQQFSDYHSELNMSSLELGDSALYFCASSTGQLNSPLHFGNGTRLTVT.

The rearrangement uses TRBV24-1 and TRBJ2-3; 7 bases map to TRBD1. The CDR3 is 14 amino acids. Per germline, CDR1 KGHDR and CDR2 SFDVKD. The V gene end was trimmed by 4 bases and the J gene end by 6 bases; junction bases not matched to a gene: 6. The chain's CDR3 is CATSDPTGTDTQYF. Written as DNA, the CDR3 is TGTGCCACCAGTGACCCGACAGGGACGGATACGCAGTATTTT.

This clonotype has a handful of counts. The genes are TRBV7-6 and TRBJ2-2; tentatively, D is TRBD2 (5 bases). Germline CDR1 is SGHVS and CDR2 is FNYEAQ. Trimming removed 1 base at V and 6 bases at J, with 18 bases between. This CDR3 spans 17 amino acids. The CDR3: CASSLVSDTRFAGELFF. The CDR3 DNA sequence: TGTGCCAGCAGCTTAGTAAGCGATACTAGATTCGCCGGGGAGCTGTTTTTT.

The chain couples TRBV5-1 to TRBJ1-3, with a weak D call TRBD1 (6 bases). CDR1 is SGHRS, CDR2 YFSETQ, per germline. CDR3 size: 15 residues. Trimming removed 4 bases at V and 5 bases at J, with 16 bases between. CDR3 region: CASSPGAPLRNTIYF. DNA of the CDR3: TGCGCCAGCAGCCCGGGGGCACCCCTTCGAAACACCATATATTTT.

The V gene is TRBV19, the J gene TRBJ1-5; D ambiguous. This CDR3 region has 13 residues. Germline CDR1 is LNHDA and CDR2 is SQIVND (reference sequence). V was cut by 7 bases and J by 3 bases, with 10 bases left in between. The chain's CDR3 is CASNAGFNQPQHF. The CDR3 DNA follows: TGTGCCAGTAACGCGGGGTTCAATCAGCCCCAGCATTTT.

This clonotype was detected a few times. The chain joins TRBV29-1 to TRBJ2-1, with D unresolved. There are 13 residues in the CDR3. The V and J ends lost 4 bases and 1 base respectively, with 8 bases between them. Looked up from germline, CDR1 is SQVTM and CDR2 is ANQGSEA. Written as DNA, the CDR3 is TGCAGCGTTGGGCCTCTATCCTACAATGAGCAGTTCTTC. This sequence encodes CSVGPLSYNEQFF.

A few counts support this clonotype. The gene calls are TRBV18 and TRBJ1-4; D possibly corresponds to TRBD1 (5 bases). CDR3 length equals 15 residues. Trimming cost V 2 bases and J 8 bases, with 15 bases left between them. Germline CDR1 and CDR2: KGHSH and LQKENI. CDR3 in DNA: TGTGCCAGCTCACCAGAAAGGGGTTCCCCCGAAAAACTGTTTTTT. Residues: CASSPERGSPEKLFF.